Presented here are 10 T cell receptor beta chains from one specimen sequenced in a study of patients and donors after allogeneic stem cell transplantation. TCRdb analysed the RT-PCR reads with MiXCR anew, one entry per CDR3 protein. The repertoire has about 87,000 distinct CDR3 sequences, approximately 5.2% of them found once; the top ten carry approximately 2.5%. Material for sequencing was blood, either unsorted or a sorted T cell fraction (not recorded which). The receptors shown here come from a human donor who was either an allogeneic HSCT recipient or a stem cell or donor lymphocyte infusion donor (not recorded which). It is not recorded whose cells these are; they may come from a transplant donor.

This clonotype was detected ten times or more. The gene calls are TRBV5-6 and TRBJ1-2, with 9 bases fitting TRBD1. The V segment lost 3 bases and the J segment 4 bases; nucleotides outside the gene matches: 4. The CDR3 has 14 amino acids. The germline V gene encodes CDR1 SGHDT and CDR2 YYEEEE. The CDR3 DNA reads as TGTGCCAGCAGCTGGGGACAGGGAGGCTATGGCTACACCTTC. This encodes CASSWGQGGYGYTF.

The table lists this clonotype with many counts. In nucleotides, the CDR3 is TGTGCCAGCAGTTTAAACGGAGCTAGGAATGAGCAGTTCTTC. Its translation: CASSLNGARNEQFF. This sequence joins TRBV12-3 or TRBV12-4 and TRBJ2-1; D uncertain. The CDR3 is made up of 14 amino acids. V was cut by 2 bases and J by 7 bases, with 12 bases left in between.

This clonotype came up many times. The chain joins TRBV5-1 to TRBJ2-3; TRBD2 matches 8 bases. Germline V gene data show CDR1 as SGHRS and CDR2 as YFSETQ. J lost 4 bases, V lost 5 bases, and 12 bases had no gene match. The CDR3 consists of 16 residues. CDR3 bases: TGCGCCAGCAGTTCTTTCCTCGGGGGGGCCCCAGATACGCAGTATTTT. Its protein product is CASSSFLGGAPDTQYF. The full variable domain, completed using reference TRBV5-1 and TRBJ2-3, is KAGVTQTPRYLIKTRGQQVTLSCSPISGHRSVSWYQQTPGQGLQFLFEYFSETQRNKGNFPGRFSGRQFSNSRSEMNVSTLELGDSALYLCASSSFLGGAPDTQYFGPGTRLTVL.

This clonotype was picked up a small number of times. The chain recombines TRBV28 with TRBJ1-5; D unclear. Germline V lookup: CDR1 MDHEN, CDR2 SYDVKM. Trimming removed 6 bases from V and 5 bases from J, with 11 bases in between. CDR3 length: 13 amino acids. The DNA of the CDR3 is TGTGCCAGCAGAACCCAGATGGATCAGCCCCAGCATTTT. It codes for CASRTQMDQPQHF.

At least ten counts were recorded for this clonotype. CDR3 sequence reads: CASSHRDGLYGYTF. DNA for the CDR3: TGTGCCAGCAGTCACCGGGACGGGTTATATGGCTACACCTTC. This chain joins TRBV12-3 or TRBV12-4 and TRBJ1-2; D perhaps matches TRBD1 (5 bases). V was shortened by 5 bases and J by 5 bases, with 15 bases between the two germline ends. This CDR3 has 14 amino acids.

In this sample, this clonotype turned up many times. V is TRBV20-1 and J is TRBJ1-1, with D possibly TRBD1 on 5 matching bases. In germline, CDR1 is DFQATT, CDR2 SNEGSKA (reference sequence). Deletions cut 3 bases from V and 4 bases from J, with 9 bases between. The CDR3 has 12 residues. The CDR3 is CSASQGRTEAFF. CDR3 bases: TGCAGTGCTAGCCAGGGTCGCACTGAAGCTTTCTTT.

In this sample, this clonotype turned up many times. The V gene is TRBV20-1, the J gene TRBJ1-2; 8 bases are a match to TRBD1. CDR1 is DFQATT, CDR2 SNEGSKA, per germline (reference sequence). The CDR3 is made up of 15 amino acids. The V and J ends lost 3 bases and 0 bases, in that order; junction bases with no gene match: 6. The CDR3 DNA follows: TGCAGTGCTAGGGGGGGGACAGGCACTAACTATGGCTACACCTTC. This sequence encodes CSARGGTGTNYGYTF.

This clonotype was picked up many times. The chain combines TRBV28 with TRBJ2-5; 10 nucleotides match TRBD1. With V trimmed by 5 bases and J by 4 bases, 10 bases remained unmatched. The CDR3 is 16 residues long. Germline V gene sequence: CDR1 MDHEN, CDR2 SYDVKM. The CDR3 is CASSPQGTGEGETQYF. In nucleotides, the CDR3 is TGTGCCAGCAGTCCCCAAGGGACAGGGGAAGGAGAGACCCAGTACTTC. The full variable domain, its missing parts supplied by reference TRBV28 and TRBJ2-5, is DVKVTQSSRYLVKRTGEKVFLECVQDMDHENMFWYRQDPGLGLRLIYFSYDVKMKEKGDIPEGYSVSREKKERFSLILESASTNQTSMYLCASSPQGTGEGETQYFGPGTRLLVL.

This rearrangement joins TRBV19 to TRBJ2-1, with TRBD1 identical over 8 bases. From germline, CDR1 is LNHDA and CDR2 SQIVND (reference sequence). The CDR3 has 13 residues. J lost 9 bases, V lost 4 bases, and 5 bases had no gene match. The CDR3: CASSTDRDSEQFF. For the CDR3, the DNA is TGTGCCAGTAGTACGGACAGGGACAGTGAGCAGTTCTTC.

This clonotype was recorded many times. The genes are TRBV7-9 and TRBJ2-5; D is unresolved. In germline, CDR1 is SEHNR, CDR2 FQNEAQ (reference sequence). The CDR3 is made up of 14 amino acids. V lost 5 bases to trimming and J lost 1 base, with 11 bases between them. DNA of the CDR3: TGTGCCAGCAGCCGCGACTGGGCCCAAGAGACCCAGTACTTC. It encodes CASSRDWAQETQYF.